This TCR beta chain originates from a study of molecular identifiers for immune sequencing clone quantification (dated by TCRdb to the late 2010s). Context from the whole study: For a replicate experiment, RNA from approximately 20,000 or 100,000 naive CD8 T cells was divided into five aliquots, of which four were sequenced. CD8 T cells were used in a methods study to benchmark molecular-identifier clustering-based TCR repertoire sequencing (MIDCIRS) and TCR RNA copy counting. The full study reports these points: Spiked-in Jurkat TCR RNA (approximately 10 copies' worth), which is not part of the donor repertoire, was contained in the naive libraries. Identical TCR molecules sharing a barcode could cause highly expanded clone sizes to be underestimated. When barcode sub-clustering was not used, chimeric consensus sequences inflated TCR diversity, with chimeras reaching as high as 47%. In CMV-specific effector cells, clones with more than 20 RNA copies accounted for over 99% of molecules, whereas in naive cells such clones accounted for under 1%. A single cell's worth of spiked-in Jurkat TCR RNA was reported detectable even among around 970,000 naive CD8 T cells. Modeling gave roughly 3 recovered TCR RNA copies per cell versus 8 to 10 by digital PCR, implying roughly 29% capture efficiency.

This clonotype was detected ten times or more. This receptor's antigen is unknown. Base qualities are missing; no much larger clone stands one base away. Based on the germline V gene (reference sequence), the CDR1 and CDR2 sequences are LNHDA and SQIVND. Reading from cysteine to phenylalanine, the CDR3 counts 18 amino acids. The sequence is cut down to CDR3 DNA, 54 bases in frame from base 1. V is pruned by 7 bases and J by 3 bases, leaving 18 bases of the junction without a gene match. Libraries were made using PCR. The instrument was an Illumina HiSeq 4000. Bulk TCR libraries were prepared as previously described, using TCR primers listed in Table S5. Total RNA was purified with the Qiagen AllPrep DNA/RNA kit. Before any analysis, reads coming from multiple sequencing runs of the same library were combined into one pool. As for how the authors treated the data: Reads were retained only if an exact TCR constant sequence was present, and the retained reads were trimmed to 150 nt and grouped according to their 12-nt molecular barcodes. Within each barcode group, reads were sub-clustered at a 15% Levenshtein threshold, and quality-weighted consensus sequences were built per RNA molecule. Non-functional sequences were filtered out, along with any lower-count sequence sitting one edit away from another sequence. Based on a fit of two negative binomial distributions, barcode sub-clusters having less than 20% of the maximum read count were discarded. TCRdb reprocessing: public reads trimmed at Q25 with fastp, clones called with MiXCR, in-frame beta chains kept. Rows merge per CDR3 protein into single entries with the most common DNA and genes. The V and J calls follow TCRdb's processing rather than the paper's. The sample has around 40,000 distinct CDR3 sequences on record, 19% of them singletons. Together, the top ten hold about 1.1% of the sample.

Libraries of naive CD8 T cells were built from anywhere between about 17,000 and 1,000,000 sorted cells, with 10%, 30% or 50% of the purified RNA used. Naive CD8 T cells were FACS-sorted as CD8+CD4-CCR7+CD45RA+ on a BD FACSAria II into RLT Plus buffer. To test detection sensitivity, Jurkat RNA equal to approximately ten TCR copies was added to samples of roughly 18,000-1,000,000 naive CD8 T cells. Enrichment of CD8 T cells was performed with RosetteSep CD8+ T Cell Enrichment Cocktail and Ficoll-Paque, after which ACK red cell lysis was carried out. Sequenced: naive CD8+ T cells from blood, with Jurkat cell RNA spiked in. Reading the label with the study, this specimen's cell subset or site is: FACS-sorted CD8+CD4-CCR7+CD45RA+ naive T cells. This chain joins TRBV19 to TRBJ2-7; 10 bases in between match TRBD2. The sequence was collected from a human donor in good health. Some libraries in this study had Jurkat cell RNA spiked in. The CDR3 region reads CASTKRASGGQRDYEQYF. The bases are TGTGCCAGTACCAAGAGGGCTAGCGGGGGCCAGCGGGACTACGAGCAGTACTTC. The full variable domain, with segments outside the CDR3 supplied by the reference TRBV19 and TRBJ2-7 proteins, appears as DGGITQSPKYLFRKEGQNVTLSCEQNLNHDAMYWYRQDPGQGLRLIYYSQIVNDFQKGDIAEGYSVSREKKESFPLTVTSAQKNPTAFYLCASTKRASGGQRDYEQYFGPGTRLTVT.